This record looks at one T cell receptor (beta chain) sequence and its context. Looked up from germline, CDR1 is MDHEN and CDR2 is SYDVKM. V shed 7 bases and J 3 bases; nucleotides not matched to a gene: 3. The CDR3 contains 14 residues. The table came from immunoSEQ multiplex PCR; TCRdb's copy has only in-frame clones and leaves some out. Of roughly 200,000 clones listed, roughly 80% are singletons. The data originate from a study of blood T cell repertoires in COVID-19. Study at large: T cells, B-cell-depleted T cells, or PBMCs supplied cDNA or gDNA.

The chain carries TRBV28 and TRBJ2-1, with 10 bases lining up with TRBD2. This TCR derives from a woman aged 60 to 75 with COVID-19, enrolled during active disease. The sample was peripheral blood. The CDR3 protein is CASTGTSDYNEQFF. DNA for the CDR3: TGTGCCAGCACCGGGACTAGCGACTACAATGAGCAGTTCTTC. Drawing the rest from reference TRBV28 and TRBJ2-1, the complete variable domain is DVKVTQSSRYLVKRTGEKVFLECVQDMDHENMFWYRQDPGLGLRLIYFSYDVKMKEKGDIPEGYSVSREKKERFSLILESASTNQTSMYLCASTGTSDYNEQFFGPGTRLTVL.